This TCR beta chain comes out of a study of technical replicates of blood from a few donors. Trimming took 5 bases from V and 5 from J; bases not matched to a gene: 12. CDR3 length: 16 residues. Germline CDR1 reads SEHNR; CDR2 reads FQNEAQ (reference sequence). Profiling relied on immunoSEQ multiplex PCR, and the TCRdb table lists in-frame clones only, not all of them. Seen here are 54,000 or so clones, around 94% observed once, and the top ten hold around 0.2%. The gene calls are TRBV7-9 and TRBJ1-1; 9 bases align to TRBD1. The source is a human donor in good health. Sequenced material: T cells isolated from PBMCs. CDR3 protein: CASSRRTTGGRTEAFF. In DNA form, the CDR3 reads TGTGCCAGCAGCCGCAGGACAACAGGGGGCCGTACTGAAGCTTTCTTT.